This record concerns one T cell receptor beta chain sequence. This CDR3 region has 14 residues. Between the trimmed V and J ends, which lost 8 bases and 1 base, there was a span of 14 bases. Looked up from germline, CDR1 is MNHEY and CDR2 is SVGAGI. This sample was taken from a study of T cell changes during pregnancy in multiple sclerosis. Method: immunoSEQ multiplex PCR; TCRdb's copy keeps in-frame clones and lacks some. In the table there are 100,000 or so clones, 90% of which are singletons. The material was peripheral blood, obtained in the second trimester of pregnancy. V usage is TRBV6-5 and J usage is TRBJ1-1; tentatively, D is TRBD1 (5 bases). The sequence came from a female donor in good health, enrolled as a control in a pregnancy study. The CDR3 DNA reads TGTGCCAGCGGCATTACCAGGGAGAACACTGAAGCTTTCTTT. Amino acid sequence: CASGITRENTEAFF.